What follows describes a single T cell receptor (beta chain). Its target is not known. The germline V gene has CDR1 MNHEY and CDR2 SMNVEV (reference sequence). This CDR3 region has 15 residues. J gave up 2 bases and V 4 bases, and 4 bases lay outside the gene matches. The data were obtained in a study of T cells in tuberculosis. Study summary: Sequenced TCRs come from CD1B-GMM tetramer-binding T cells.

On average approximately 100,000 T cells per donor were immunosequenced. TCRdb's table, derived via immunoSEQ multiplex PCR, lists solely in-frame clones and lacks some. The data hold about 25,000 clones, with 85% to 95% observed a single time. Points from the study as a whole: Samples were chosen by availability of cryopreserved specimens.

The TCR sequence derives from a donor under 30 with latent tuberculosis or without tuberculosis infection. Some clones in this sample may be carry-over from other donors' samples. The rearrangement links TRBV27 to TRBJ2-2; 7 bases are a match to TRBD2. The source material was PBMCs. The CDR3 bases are TGTGCCAGCAGTTCAACTAGCGCCAACACCGGGGAGCTGTTTTTT. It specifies CASSSTSANTGELFF.